These 14 T cell receptor beta chains were all obtained from the same sample, sequenced in a study of blood T cell repertoires in COVID-19. The data were produced by immunoSEQ multiplex PCR, yet TCRdb's version contains in-frame clones alone and is incomplete. The sample has 250,000 to 350,000 clones, roughly 90% seen once. Sequenced: peripheral blood. The receptors stem from a woman aged 55-69 years with acute or convalescent COVID-19.

The V and J genes are TRBV6-5 and TRBJ1-4; 7 bases are a match to TRBD1. The CDR3 sequence is 15 residues long. CDR1 and CDR2 from the germline V gene are MNHEY and SVGAGI. V lost 0 bases, J lost 2 bases, and 0 bases stayed unmatched. In DNA form, the CDR3 reads TGTGCCAGCAGTTACTCGACAGGGACTAATGAAAAACTGTTTTTT. This encodes CASSYSTGTNEKLFF.

This clone was seen once. The J gene is TRBJ1-2, the V gene TRBV28; TRBD1 agrees at 8 bases. The CDR3 loop spans 12 amino acids. Per the germline V gene, CDR1 is MDHEN and CDR2 is SYDVKM. The ends lost 5 bases at V and 10 bases at J; junction bases unmatched: 6. CDR3 DNA: TGTGCCAGCAGTCTAATGACAGGGGCCTACACCTTC. Translating gives CASSLMTGAYTF.

The rearrangement links TRBV28 to TRBJ2-2; 8 bases fit TRBD1. The CDR3 length is 15 residues. The J segment lost 0 bases and the V segment lost 7 bases, leaving 4 bases of the junction unmatched. CDR1 is MDHEN and CDR2 is SYDVKM in the germline V gene. CDR3 nucleotide sequence: TGTGCCAGCACCCGACAGGGGTCGAACACCGGGGAGCTGTTTTTT. This encodes CASTRQGSNTGELFF. The full variable domain, rest sourced from reference TRBV28 and TRBJ2-2, is DVKVTQSSRYLVKRTGEKVFLECVQDMDHENMFWYRQDPGLGLRLIYFSYDVKMKEKGDIPEGYSVSREKKERFSLILESASTNQTSMYLCASTRQGSNTGELFFGEGSRLTVL.

This chain joins TRBV9 and TRBJ2-2; D uncertain. There are 11 residues in the CDR3. The germline V gene has CDR1 SGDLS and CDR2 YYNGEE. V lost 3 bases and J 8 bases, leaving 5 bases between the germline ends. CDR3 coding DNA: TGTGCCAGCAGCGCACAGGGGGAGCTGTTTTTT. Protein sequence: CASSAQGELFF.

This clone is a singleton in its sample. The gene calls are TRBV6-1 and TRBJ1-1; TRBD1 might be the D (6 bases). Germline V gene sequence: CDR1 MNHNS, CDR2 SASEGT. The CDR3 extends over 13 amino acids. V was trimmed by 2 bases and J by 3 bases, leaving 7 bases between them. Here the CDR3 reads CASSEYRDTEAFF. CDR3 nucleotide sequence: TGTGCCAGCAGTGAATACAGGGACACTGAAGCTTTCTTT.

V and J are TRBV3-1 (or the pseudogene TRBV3-2) and TRBJ1-2; D possibly corresponds to TRBD1 (5 bases). Trimming took 6 bases from V and 6 from J, leaving 14 bases between them. This CDR3 comprises 13 residues. Germline CDR1 is LGHDT and CDR2 is YNNKEL (reference sequence). The DNA for the CDR3 is TGTGCCAGCAGACACGACAGAACCAATGGCTACACCTTC. Encoded protein: CASRHDRTNGYTF.

The V gene is TRBV7-2, the J gene TRBJ2-1; 11 bases match TRBD1. Germline CDR1 is SGHTA and CDR2 is FQGNSA. V shed 7 bases, J shed 6 bases, and the junction held 5 bases outside the gene matches. The CDR3 loop spans 14 amino acids. CDR3 region: CASTRDRGINEQFF. DNA of the CDR3: TGTGCCAGCACGCGGGACAGGGGGATCAATGAGCAGTTCTTC. Looking up the rest from reference TRBV7-2 and TRBJ2-1 gives the full variable domain: GAGVSQSPSNKVTEKGKDVELRCDPISGHTALYWYRQSLGQGLEFLIYFQGNSAPDKSGLPSDRFSAERTGGSVSTLTIQRTQQEDSAVYLCASTRDRGINEQFFGPGTRLTVL.

The chain has TRBV2 and TRBJ1-1; TRBD1 aligns across 7 bases. Trimming removed 8 bases from V and 1 base from J; junction bases left unmatched: 7. This CDR3 contains 14 residues. Germline V CDR1 and CDR2: SNHLY, FYNNEI. In DNA, the CDR3 is TGTGCCAGCCAGACAGGGCCAAAGAACACTGAAGCTTTCTTT. Translated: CASQTGPKNTEAFF.

The chain is built from TRBV6-2 or TRBV6-3 and TRBJ2-7, with 9 nucleotides matching TRBD1. Germline V gene lookup returns CDR1 MNHEY and CDR2 SVGEGT. The CDR3 runs 13 residues. The trim removed 6 bases at V and 6 bases at J, leaving 6 bases unmatched. CDR3 in amino acids: CASSSGTGSEQYF. CDR3 coding DNA: TGTGCCAGCAGCTCCGGGACAGGGAGCGAGCAGTACTTC.

The chain links TRBV5-1 to TRBJ2-3; 8 nucleotides align to TRBD1. Germline V gives CDR1 SGHRS, CDR2 YFSETQ. V was pared by 4 bases and J by 4 bases, with 8 bases of the junction left unmatched. The CDR3 sequence is 15 residues long. CDR3 nucleotide sequence: TGCGCCAGCAGCACAGGACAGGGTCGGGCAGATACGCAGTATTTT. This gives the protein CASSTGQGRADTQYF.

As to this clone: This same CDR3 is encoded by further DNA sequences in the sample. The chain combines TRBV4-2 with TRBJ2-2, with TRBD2 matching over 7 bases. The germline V gene has CDR1 LGHNA and CDR2 YNFKEQ. This CDR3 spans 15 amino acids. Trimming at V came to 0 bases and at J to 4 bases, leaving 2 bases not matched to a gene. CDR3 residues: CASSQEGGATGELFF. The CDR3 nucleotides are TGTGCCAGCAGCCAAGAGGGAGGGGCCACCGGGGAGCTGTTTTTT.

The chain has TRBV28 and TRBJ1-5; 12 bases align to TRBD1. J lost 7 bases, V lost 5 bases, and 6 bases had no gene match. Per germline, CDR1 MDHEN and CDR2 SYDVKM. The CDR3 sequence is 15 residues long. CDR3 in DNA: TGTGCCAGCAGTCCTCCGGGACAGGGGGCACAGCCCCAGCATTTT. This encodes CASSPPGQGAQPQHF.

This clone came up a few times. The V gene is TRBV9, the J gene TRBJ1-1, with TRBD1 as a possible D gene (6 bases). The V end was cut by 4 bases, the J end by 3 bases, with 10 bases between. The CDR3 consists of 13 residues. Per germline, CDR1 SGDLS and CDR2 YYNGEE. CDR3: CASSRGGDTEAFF. CDR3 coding DNA: TGTGCCAGCAGCCGGGGGGGCGACACTGAAGCTTTCTTT.

J is TRBJ2-5 and V is TRBV7-6, with D perhaps matching TRBD2 (5 bases). The CDR3 is made up of 15 amino acids. Trimming stripped 4 bases from V and 5 bases from J, with 17 bases between. The germline V gene encodes CDR1 SGHVS and CDR2 FNYEAQ. CDR3 DNA: TGTGCCAGCAGCTCCCAGCCAGCTAGCCGGGAGACCCAGTACTTC. It translates to CASSSQPASRETQYF.